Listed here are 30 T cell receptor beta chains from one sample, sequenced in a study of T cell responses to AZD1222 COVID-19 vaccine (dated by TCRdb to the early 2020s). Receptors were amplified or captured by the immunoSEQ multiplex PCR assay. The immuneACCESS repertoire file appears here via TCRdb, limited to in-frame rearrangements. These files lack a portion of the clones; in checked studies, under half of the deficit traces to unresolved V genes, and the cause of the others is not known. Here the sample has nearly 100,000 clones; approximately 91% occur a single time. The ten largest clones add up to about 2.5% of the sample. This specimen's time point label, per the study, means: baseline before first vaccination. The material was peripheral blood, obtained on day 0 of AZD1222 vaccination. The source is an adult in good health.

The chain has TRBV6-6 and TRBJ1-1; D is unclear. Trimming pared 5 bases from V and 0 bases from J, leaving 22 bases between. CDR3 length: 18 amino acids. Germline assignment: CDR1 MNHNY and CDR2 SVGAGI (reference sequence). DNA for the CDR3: TGTGCCAGCAGTCCACCGGACCGATCCATTTCCATGAACACTGAAGCTTTCTTT. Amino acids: CASSPPDRSISMNTEAFF.

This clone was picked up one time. DNA for the CDR3: TGCGCCAGCTTACAGGGGGCGCCGGGCACAGATACGCAGTATTTT. Amino acid sequence: CASLQGAPGTDTQYF. The chain couples TRBV5-1 to TRBJ2-3; TRBD1 agrees at 9 bases. The CDR3 length is 15 residues. With V trimmed by 7 bases and J by 1 base, 7 bases remained unmatched. Germline CDR1 reads SGHRS; CDR2 reads YFSETQ.

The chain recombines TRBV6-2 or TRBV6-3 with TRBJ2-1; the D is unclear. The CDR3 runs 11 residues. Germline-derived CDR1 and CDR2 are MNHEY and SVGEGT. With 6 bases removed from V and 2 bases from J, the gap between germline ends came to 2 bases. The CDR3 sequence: CASSPYNEQFF. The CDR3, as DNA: TGTGCCAGCAGCCCCTACAATGAGCAGTTCTTC.

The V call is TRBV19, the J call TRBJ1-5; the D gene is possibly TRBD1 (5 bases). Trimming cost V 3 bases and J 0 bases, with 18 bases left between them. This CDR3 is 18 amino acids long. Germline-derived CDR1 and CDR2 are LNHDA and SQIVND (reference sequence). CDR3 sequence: CASSISGTGGYSNQPQHF. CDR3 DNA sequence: TGTGCCAGTAGTATTTCCGGGACTGGGGGTTATAGCAATCAGCCCCAGCATTTT.

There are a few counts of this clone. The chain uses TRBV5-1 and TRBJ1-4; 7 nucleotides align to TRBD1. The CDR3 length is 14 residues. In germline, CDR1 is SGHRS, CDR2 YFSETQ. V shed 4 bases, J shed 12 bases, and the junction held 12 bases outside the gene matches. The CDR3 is CASSDQGGLGELFF. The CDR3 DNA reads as TGCGCCAGCAGCGACCAGGGGGGACTTGGGGAACTGTTTTTT.

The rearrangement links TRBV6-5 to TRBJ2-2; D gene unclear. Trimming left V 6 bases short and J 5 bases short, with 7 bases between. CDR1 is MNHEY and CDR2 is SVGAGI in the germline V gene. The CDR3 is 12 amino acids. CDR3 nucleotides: TGTGCCAGCAGCCTCGGGACCGGGGAGCTGTTTTTT. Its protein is CASSLGTGELFF.

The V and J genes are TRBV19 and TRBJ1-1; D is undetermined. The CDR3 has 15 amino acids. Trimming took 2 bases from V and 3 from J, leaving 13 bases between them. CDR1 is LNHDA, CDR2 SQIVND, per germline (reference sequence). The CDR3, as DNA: TGTGCCAGTAGTATACCGGCGCGCCGGGACACTGAAGCTTTCTTT. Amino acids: CASSIPARRDTEAFF.

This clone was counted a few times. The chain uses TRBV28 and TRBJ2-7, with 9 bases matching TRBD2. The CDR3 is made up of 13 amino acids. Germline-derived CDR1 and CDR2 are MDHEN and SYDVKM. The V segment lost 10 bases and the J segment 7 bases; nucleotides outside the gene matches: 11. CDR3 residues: CATLSGLAGEQYF. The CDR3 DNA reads TGTGCCACCCTAAGCGGTCTAGCGGGGGAGCAGTACTTC.

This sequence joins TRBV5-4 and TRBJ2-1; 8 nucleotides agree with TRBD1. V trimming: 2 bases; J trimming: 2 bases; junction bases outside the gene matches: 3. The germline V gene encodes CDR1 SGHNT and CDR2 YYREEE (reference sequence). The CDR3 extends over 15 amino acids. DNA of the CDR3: TGTGCCAGCAGCTTAAGGGACAGGACCTACAATGAGCAGTTCTTC. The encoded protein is CASSLRDRTYNEQFF.

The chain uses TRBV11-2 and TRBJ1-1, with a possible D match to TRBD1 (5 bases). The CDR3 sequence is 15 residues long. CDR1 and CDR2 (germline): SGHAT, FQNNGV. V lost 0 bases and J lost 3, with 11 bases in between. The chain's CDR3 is CASSLEGASDTEAFF. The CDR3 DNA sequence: TGTGCCAGCAGCTTAGAAGGGGCCTCCGACACTGAAGCTTTCTTT.

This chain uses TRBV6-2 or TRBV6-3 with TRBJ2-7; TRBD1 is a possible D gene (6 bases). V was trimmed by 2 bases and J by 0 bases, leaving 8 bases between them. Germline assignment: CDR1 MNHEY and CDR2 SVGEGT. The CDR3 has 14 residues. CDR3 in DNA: TGTGCCAGCAGTTACGGGACAAACTCCTACGAGCAGTACTTC. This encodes CASSYGTNSYEQYF.

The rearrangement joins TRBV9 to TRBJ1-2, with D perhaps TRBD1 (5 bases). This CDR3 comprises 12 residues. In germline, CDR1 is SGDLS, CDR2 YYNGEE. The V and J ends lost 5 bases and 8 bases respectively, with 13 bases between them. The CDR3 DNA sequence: TGTGCCAGCAGAGAATCAGGGAGAGGCTACACCTTC. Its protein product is CASRESGRGYTF.

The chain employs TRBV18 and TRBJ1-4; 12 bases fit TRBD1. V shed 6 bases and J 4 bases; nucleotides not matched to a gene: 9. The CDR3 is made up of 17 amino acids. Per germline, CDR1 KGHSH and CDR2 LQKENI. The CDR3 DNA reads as TGTGCCAGCTCCTGGGACAGGGGGCAGCAGGATAATGAAAAACTGTTTTTT. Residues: CASSWDRGQQDNEKLFF.

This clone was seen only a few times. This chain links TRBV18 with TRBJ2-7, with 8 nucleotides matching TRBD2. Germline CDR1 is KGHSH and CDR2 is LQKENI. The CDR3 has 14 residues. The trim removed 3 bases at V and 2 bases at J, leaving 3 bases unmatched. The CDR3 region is CASSPDGGAYEQYF. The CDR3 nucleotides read TGTGCCAGCTCACCCGACGGGGGGGCCTACGAGCAGTACTTC.

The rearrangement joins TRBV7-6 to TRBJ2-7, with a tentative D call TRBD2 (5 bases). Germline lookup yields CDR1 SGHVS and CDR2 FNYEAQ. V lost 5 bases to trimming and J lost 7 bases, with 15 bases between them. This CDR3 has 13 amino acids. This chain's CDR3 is CASSPTGKREQYF. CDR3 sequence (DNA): TGTGCCAGCAGCCCCACCGGCAAGCGGGAGCAGTACTTC.

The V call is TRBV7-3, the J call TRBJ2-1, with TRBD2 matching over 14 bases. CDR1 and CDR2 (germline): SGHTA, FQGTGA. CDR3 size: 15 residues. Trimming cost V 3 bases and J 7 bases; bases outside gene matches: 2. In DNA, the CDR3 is TGTGCCAGCAGCTTTCGACTAGCGGGGGGGAATGAGCAGTTCTTC. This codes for CASSFRLAGGNEQFF. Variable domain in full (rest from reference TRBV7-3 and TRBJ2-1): GAGVSQTPSNKVTEKGKYVELRCDPISGHTALYWYRQSLGQGPEFLIYFQGTGAADDSGLPNDRFFAVRPEGSVSTLKIQRTERGDSAVYLCASSFRLAGGNEQFFGPGTRLTVL.

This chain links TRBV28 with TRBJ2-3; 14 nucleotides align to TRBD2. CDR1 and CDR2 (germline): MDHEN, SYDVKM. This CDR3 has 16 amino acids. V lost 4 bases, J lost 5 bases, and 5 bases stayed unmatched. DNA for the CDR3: TGTGCCAGCAGTTCGACTAGCGGGGGGGCCGAAGATACGCAGTATTTT. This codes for CASSSTSGGAEDTQYF.

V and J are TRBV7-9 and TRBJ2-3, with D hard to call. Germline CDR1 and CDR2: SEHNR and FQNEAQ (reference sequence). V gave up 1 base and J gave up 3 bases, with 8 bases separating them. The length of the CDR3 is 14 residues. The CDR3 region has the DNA TGTGCCAGCAGCTTAGAAGGGCAGACAGATACGCAGTATTTT. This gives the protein CASSLEGQTDTQYF.

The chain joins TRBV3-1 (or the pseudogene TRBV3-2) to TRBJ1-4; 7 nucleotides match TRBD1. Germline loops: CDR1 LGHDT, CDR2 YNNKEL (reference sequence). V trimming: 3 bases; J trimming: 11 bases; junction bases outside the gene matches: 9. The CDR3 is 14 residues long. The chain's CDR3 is CASSQSDRVVKLFF. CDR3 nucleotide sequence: TGTGCCAGCAGCCAGTCTGACAGGGTGGTCAAACTGTTTTTT.

This chain's CDR3 is CASSRGLNTEAFF. For the CDR3, the DNA is TGTGCCAGCAGCAGGGGGCTTAACACTGAAGCTTTCTTT. V is TRBV14 and J is TRBJ1-1; 7 nucleotides line up with TRBD1. The CDR3 extends over 13 amino acids. The ends lost 5 bases at V and 2 bases at J; junction bases unmatched: 2. Per germline, CDR1 SGHDN and CDR2 FVKESK.

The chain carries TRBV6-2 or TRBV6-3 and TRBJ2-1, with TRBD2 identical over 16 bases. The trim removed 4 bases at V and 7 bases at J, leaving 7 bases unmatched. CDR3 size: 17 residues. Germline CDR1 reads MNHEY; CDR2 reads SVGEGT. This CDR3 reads CASSFAGLAGGRNEQFF. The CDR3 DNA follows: TGTGCCAGCAGTTTCGCGGGACTAGCGGGGGGGCGTAATGAGCAGTTCTTC.

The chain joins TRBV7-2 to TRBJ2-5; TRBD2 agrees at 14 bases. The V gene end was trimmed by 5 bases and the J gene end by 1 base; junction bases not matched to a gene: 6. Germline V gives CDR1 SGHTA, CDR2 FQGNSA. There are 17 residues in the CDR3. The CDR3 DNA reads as TGTGCCAGCAGCCTCGGACTAGCGGGGGGAATCCAAGAGACCCAGTACTTC. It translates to CASSLGLAGGIQETQYF.

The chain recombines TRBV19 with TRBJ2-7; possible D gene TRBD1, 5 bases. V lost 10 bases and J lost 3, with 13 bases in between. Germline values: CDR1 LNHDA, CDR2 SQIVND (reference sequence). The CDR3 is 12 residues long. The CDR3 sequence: CATADSLYEQYF. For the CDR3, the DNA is TGTGCCACGGCCGACAGTCTCTACGAGCAGTACTTC.

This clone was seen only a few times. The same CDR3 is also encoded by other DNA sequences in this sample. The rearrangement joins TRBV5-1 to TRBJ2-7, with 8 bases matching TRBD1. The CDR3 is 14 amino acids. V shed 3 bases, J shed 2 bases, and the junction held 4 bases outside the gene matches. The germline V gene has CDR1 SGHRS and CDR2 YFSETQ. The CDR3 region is CASSYGQGAYEQYF. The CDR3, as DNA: TGCGCCAGCAGCTACGGACAGGGAGCCTACGAGCAGTACTTC.

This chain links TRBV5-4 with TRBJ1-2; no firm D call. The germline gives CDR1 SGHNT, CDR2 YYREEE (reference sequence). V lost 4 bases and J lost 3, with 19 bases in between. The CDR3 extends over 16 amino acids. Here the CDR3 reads CASSQHRPSKDYGYTF. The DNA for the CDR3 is TGTGCCAGCAGCCAACATCGGCCCTCCAAGGACTATGGCTACACCTTC.

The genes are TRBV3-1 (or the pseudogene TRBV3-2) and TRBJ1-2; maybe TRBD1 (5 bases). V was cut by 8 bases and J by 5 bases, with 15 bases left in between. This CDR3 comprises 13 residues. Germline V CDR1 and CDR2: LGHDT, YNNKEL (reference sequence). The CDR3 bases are TGTGCCAGCGCTCTGGAGAAGGGGTATGGCTACACCTTC. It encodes CASALEKGYGYTF.

The CDR3 here is CASSYSSVNTEAFF. CDR3 in DNA: TGTGCCAGCAGTTACTCATCAGTGAACACTGAAGCTTTCTTT. The chain couples TRBV6-5 to TRBJ1-1; D ambiguous. Germline loops: CDR1 MNHEY, CDR2 SVGAGI. This CDR3 spans 14 amino acids. V was pared by 0 bases and J by 0 bases, with 5 bases between.

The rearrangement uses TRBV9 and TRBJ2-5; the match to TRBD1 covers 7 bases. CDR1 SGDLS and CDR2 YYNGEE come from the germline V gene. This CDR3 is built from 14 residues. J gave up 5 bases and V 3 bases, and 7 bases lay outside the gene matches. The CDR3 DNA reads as TGTGCCAGCAGCGCCCCTAGGGGGCCGGAGACCCAGTACTTC. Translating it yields CASSAPRGPETQYF.

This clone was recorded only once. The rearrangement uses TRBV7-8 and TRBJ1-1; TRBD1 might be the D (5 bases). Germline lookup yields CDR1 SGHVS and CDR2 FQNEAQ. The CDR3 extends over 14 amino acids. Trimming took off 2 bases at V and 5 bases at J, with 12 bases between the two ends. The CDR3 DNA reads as TGTGCCAGCAGCTTAACACAGGTTCCTACTGAAGCTTTCTTT. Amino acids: CASSLTQVPTEAFF.

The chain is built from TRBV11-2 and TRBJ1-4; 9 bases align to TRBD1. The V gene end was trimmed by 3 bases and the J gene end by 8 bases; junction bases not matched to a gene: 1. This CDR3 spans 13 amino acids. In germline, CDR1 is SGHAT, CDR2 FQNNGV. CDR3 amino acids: CASSFTGGEKLFF. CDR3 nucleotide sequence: TGTGCCAGCAGCTTTACAGGGGGCGAAAAACTGTTTTTT.